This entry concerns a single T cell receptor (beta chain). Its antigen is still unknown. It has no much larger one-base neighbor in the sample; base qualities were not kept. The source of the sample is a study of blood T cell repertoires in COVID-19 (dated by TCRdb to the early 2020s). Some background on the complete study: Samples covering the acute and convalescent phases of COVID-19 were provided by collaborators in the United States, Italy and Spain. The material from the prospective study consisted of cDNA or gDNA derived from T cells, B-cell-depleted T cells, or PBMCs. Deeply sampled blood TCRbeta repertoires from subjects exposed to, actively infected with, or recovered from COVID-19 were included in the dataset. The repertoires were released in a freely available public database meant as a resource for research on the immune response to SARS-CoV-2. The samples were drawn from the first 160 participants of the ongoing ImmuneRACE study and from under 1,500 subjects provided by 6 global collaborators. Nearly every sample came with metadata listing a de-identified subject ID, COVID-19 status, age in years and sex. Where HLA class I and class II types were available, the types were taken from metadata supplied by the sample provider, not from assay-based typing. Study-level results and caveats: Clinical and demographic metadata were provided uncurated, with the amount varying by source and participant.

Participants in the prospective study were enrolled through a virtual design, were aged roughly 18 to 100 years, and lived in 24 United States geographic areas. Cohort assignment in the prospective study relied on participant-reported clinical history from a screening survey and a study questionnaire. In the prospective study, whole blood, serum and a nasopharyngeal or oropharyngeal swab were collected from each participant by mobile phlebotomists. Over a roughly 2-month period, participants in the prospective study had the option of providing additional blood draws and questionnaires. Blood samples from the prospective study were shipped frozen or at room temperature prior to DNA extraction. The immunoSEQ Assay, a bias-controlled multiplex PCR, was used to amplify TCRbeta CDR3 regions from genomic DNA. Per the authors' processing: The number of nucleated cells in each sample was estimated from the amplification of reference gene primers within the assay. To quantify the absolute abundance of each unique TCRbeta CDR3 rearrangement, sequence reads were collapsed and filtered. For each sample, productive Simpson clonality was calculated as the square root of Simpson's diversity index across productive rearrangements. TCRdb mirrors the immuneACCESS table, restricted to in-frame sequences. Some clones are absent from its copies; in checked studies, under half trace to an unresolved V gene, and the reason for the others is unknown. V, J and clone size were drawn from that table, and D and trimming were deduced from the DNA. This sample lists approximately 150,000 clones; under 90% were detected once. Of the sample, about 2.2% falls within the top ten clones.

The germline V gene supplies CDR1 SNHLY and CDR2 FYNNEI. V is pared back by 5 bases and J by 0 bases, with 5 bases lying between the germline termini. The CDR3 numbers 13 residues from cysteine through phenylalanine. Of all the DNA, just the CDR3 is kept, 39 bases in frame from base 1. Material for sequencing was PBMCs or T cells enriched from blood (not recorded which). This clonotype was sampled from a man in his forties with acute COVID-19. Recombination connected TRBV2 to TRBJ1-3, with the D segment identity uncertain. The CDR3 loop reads CASSSFSGNTIYF. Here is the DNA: TGTGCCAGCAGTTCCTTCTCTGGAAACACCATATATTTT.